Following are 3 T cell receptor beta chains from one sample sequenced in a study of blood T cell repertoires in COVID-19. TCRdb keeps only in-frame clones here, not all; method: immunoSEQ multiplex PCR. Of under 150,000 clones listed, about four fifths are singletons. Sequences were obtained from peripheral blood. These receptors all come from a man between 40 and 49 years old with active or convalescent COVID-19.

Ten or more counts support this clone. The chain employs TRBV25-1 and TRBJ1-2; possibly TRBD1 for D (5 bases). Germline CDR1 MGHDK, CDR2 SYGVNS. CDR3 size: 14 residues. V shed 3 bases and J shed 3 bases, with 11 bases lying between them. CDR3: CASSDLEGYYGYTF. The CDR3 DNA is TGTGCCAGCAGTGATTTGGAGGGGTACTATGGCTACACCTTC.

The CDR3 DNA reads TGTGCCAGCAGTAGGGAGGCAATGAACACTGAAGCTTTCTTT. It is translated as CASSREAMNTEAFF. The chain has TRBV2 and TRBJ1-1; D not resolved. The CDR3 extends over 14 amino acids. CDR1 and CDR2 from the germline V gene are SNHLY and FYNNEI. The V end lost 5 bases, the J end lost 0 bases, and 10 bases lay between the germline ends.

The chain links TRBV18 to TRBJ2-3; 12 bases are shared with TRBD2. CDR3 length: 16 residues. J lost 5 bases, V lost 4 bases, and 7 bases had no gene match. CDR1 and CDR2 from the germline V gene are KGHSH and LQKENI. CDR3 amino acids: CASSRSSGGAQDTQYF. The CDR3 DNA reads as TGTGCCAGCTCACGATCTAGCGGGGGGGCCCAAGATACGCAGTATTTT.